These 14 T cell receptor beta chains were sequenced from one sample in a study of CD8 T cells in Susac syndrome. Random hexamers were used to reverse transcribe an amount of roughly 0.5 to 1 ug RNA. One entry per CDR3 protein, called by TCRdb with MiXCR from the immunoSEQ multiplex PCR reads. The repertoire holds more than 250,000 distinct CDR3 sequences, with about 92% as singletons. The source material was CD4+ T cells from PBMCs. The source of these receptors is a human donor with multiple sclerosis.

The chain recombines TRBV28 with TRBJ1-1, with 8 bases fitting TRBD1. The germline V gene encodes CDR1 MDHEN and CDR2 SYDVKM. With 6 bases clipped from V and 0 bases from J, the junction kept 3 bases outside the gene matches. The CDR3 is made up of 14 amino acids. CDR3 DNA sequence: TGTGCCAGCAGACAGGGGGGATTGAACACTGAAGCTTTCTTT. Translating it yields CASRQGGLNTEAFF.

In DNA form, the CDR3 reads TGTGCCACTCAGGACAGGGCAACGGGCGAGCAGTACTTC. Protein product: CATQDRATGEQYF. V and J are TRBV15 and TRBJ2-7; 8 bases fit TRBD1. Trimming cost V 9 bases and J 6 bases; bases outside gene matches: 10. Germline values: CDR1 LNHNV, CDR2 YYDKDF (reference sequence). The length of the CDR3 is 13 residues. Based on the CDR3 plus reference TRBV15 and TRBJ2-7, the full variable domain is DAMVIQNPRYQVTQFGKPVTLSCSQTLNHNVMYWYQQKSSQAPKLLFHYYDKDFNNEADTPDNFQSRRPNTSFCFLDIRSPGLGDTAMYLCATQDRATGEQYFGPGTRLTVT.

The rearrangement links TRBV9 to TRBJ2-2; maybe TRBD1 (6 bases). Germline V lookup: CDR1 SGDLS, CDR2 YYNGEE. The germline V and J ends were trimmed by 0 bases and 4 bases, with 13 bases remaining between them. CDR3 size: 16 residues. In nucleotides, the CDR3 is TGTGCCAGCAGCGTAGCACCGGACAGTACCACCGGGGAGCTGTTTTTT. It specifies CASSVAPDSTTGELFF.

The CDR3: CAWSGGVSYNEQFF. The CDR3 bases are TGTGCCTGGAGTGGCGGGGTTTCCTACAATGAGCAGTTCTTC. This chain links TRBV30 with TRBJ2-1, with D possibly matching TRBD2 (6 bases). CDR1 is GTSNPN and CDR2 is SVGIG in the germline V gene (reference sequence). CDR3 length: 14 amino acids. V dropped 1 base and J dropped 1 base, with 8 bases sitting between them. The full variable domain, completed using reference TRBV30 and TRBJ2-1, is SQTIHQWPATLVQPVGSPLSLECTVEGTSNPNLYWYRQAAGRGLQLLFYSVGIGQISSEVPQNLSASRPQDRQFILSSKKLLLSDSGFYLCAWSGGVSYNEQFFGPGTRLTVL.

V gene TRBV5-1 combines with J gene TRBJ1-1, with D possibly matching TRBD1 (5 bases). Per germline, CDR1 SGHRS and CDR2 YFSETQ. The CDR3 consists of 15 residues. Trimming removed 2 bases from V and 1 base from J, with 12 bases in between. The CDR3 reads CASSFNGDSNTEAFF. Here the CDR3 DNA reads TGCGCCAGCAGCTTTAACGGGGACTCGAACACTGAAGCTTTCTTT.

In the case of this clonotype: Sequence at one end of the junction differs from germline and may be a read error. This chain uses TRBV5-1 with TRBJ2-5; D call uncertain. CDR1 is SGHRS, CDR2 YFSETQ, per germline. This CDR3 has 12 residues. The CDR3, as DNA: TGTGCCAGCAGCTTTTCCCAAGAGACCCAGTACTTC. Its translation: CASSFSQETQYF.

The chain carries TRBV20-1 and TRBJ2-1, with 12 bases identical to TRBD2. The CDR3 has 16 residues. V was pared by 6 bases and J by 0 bases, with 6 bases of the junction left unmatched. Germline CDR1 and CDR2: DFQATT and SNEGSKA (reference sequence). The CDR3 here is CSARLAGGSSYNEQFF. In DNA, the CDR3 is TGCAGTGCCCGGCTAGCGGGAGGGAGCTCCTACAATGAGCAGTTCTTC.

The genes are TRBV20-1 and TRBJ2-7; D perhaps matches TRBD1 (7 bases). V dropped 6 bases and J dropped 7 bases, with 13 bases sitting between them. This CDR3 has 11 residues. The germline V gene has CDR1 DFQATT and CDR2 SNEGSKA (reference sequence). The CDR3 loop reads CSATQGGEQYF. Here the CDR3 DNA reads TGCAGTGCGACCCAGGGGGGAGAGCAGTACTTC.

The chain links TRBV5-1 to TRBJ2-3, with 8 bases that match TRBD1. Trimming at V came to 1 base and at J to 4 bases, leaving 2 bases not matched to a gene. The CDR3 covers 14 residues. CDR1 is SGHRS, CDR2 YFSETQ, per germline. The CDR3 region is CASSLLQGADTQYF. The CDR3 nucleotides read TGCGCCAGCAGCTTGTTACAGGGGGCAGATACGCAGTATTTT.

V usage is TRBV30 and J usage is TRBJ2-5; 9 nucleotides agree with TRBD2. CDR1 is GTSNPN, CDR2 SVGIG, per germline (reference sequence). After removal of 7 bases from V and 5 bases from J, the junction contained 8 bases not matched to a gene. The CDR3 is 13 residues long. In DNA, the CDR3 is TGTGCCTACAAGCGGGGGGCGGGGGAGACCCAGTACTTC. It codes for CAYKRGAGETQYF.

This rearrangement joins TRBV18 to TRBJ2-7, with 8 bases that match TRBD1. Germline V CDR1 and CDR2: KGHSH, LQKENI. The CDR3 length is 14 residues. J gave up 2 bases and V 1 base, and 1 base lay outside the gene matches. CDR3 region: CASSPRDRPYEQYF. The DNA for the CDR3 is TGTGCCAGCTCACCACGGGACAGGCCCTACGAGCAGTACTTC. The full variable domain, in which reference TRBV18 and TRBJ2-7 provide the parts outside the CDR3, is NAGVMQNPRHLVRRRGQEARLRCSPMKGHSHVYWYRQLPEEGLKFMVYLQKENIIDESGMPKERFSAEFPKEGPSILRIQQVVRGDSAAYFCASSPRDRPYEQYFGPGTRLTVT.

This sequence joins TRBV30 and TRBJ1-1; weak D call: TRBD1 (5 bases). The V end lost 4 bases, the J end lost 1 base, and 16 bases lay between the germline ends. Germline assignment: CDR1 GTSNPN and CDR2 SVGIG (reference sequence). The CDR3 consists of 15 residues. The CDR3: CAWNQGSRGNTEAFF. CDR3 coding DNA: TGTGCCTGGAATCAGGGTAGTAGAGGGAACACTGAAGCTTTCTTT.

The rearrangement joins TRBV5-1 to TRBJ2-5; possibly TRBD1 for D (6 bases). CDR1 is SGHRS, CDR2 YFSETQ, per germline. The germline V and J ends were trimmed by 7 bases and 1 base, with 14 bases remaining between them. The CDR3 has 14 amino acids. CDR3 nucleotides: TGCGCCAGCCATCGGACAGCACCCCAAGAGACCCAGTACTTC. It yields the protein CASHRTAPQETQYF.

The V gene is TRBV20-1, the J gene TRBJ2-1, with 9 bases aligning to TRBD1. V was pared by 3 bases and J by 8 bases, with 2 bases of the junction left unmatched. The CDR3 has 12 amino acids. Germline values: CDR1 DFQATT, CDR2 SNEGSKA (reference sequence). The DNA for the CDR3 is TGCAGTGCTAGGGGACAGGGCGATGAGCAGTTCTTC. Protein sequence: CSARGQGDEQFF.